These 21 T cell receptor beta chains were all obtained from the same sample, sequenced in a study of response to subunit inactivated influenza vaccine. A single record per CDR3 protein comes from TCRdb applying MiXCR to the RT-PCR reads. The sample has more than 550,000 distinct CDR3 sequences, about 11% seen once; the top ten hold roughly 9.6%. The data were also submitted as part of a second study, on T cells expressing NK-cell markers. That work states: Beta-chain TCR cDNA was generated via 5'RACE template switching with UMIs.

Source: PBMCs from blood, taken on the day of vaccination. These receptors were obtained from a man aged 50-59 years who received an inactivated influenza vaccine.

This clonotype was recorded a few times. The CDR3 loop reads CASSLAAGLGNSPLHF. The DNA of the CDR3 is TGTGCCAGCAGCTTAGCGGCGGGTCTGGGCAATTCACCCCTCCACTTT. The chain recombines TRBV7-8 with TRBJ1-6; D remains unclear. V shed 0 bases and J shed 7 bases, with 13 bases lying between them. This CDR3 contains 16 residues. Germline CDR1 reads SGHVS; CDR2 reads FQNEAQ. Combining the CDR3 with reference TRBV7-8 and TRBJ1-6 gives the whole variable domain GAGVSQSPRYKVAKRGQDVALRCDPISGHVSLFWYQQALGQGPEFLTYFQNEAQLDKSGLPSDRFFAERPEGSVSTLKIQRTQQEDSAVYLCASSLAAGLGNSPLHFGNGTRLTVT.

This clonotype has at least ten counts. CDR3 nucleotides: TGTGCCAGCAGCAACAGGAGGGTCACTGAAGCTTTCTTT. It specifies CASSNRRVTEAFF. The chain employs TRBV21-1 and TRBJ1-1. TRBV21-1 is designated a pseudogene. This CDR3 contains 13 residues.

This clonotype occurred a few times. The V and J genes are TRBV6-5 and TRBJ1-6; D perhaps matches TRBD1 (6 bases). V was cut by 2 bases and J by 0 bases, with 11 bases left in between. The CDR3 is 17 amino acids. The germline V gene has CDR1 MNHEY and CDR2 SVGAGI. CDR3 region: CASSYTQGSSYNSPLHF. The CDR3, as DNA: TGTGCCAGCAGTTACACACAGGGATCCTCCTATAATTCACCCCTCCACTTT.

This sequence joins TRBV28 and TRBJ2-7; 8 nucleotides align to TRBD2. Trimming cost V 3 bases and J 7 bases; bases outside gene matches: 11. The germline gives CDR1 MDHEN, CDR2 SYDVKM. This CDR3 is built from 15 residues. CDR3 protein: CASSFQSGGSREQYF. CDR3 nucleotide sequence: TGTGCCAGCAGTTTTCAGAGCGGGGGCTCAAGGGAGCAGTACTTC.

The chain couples TRBV5-1 to TRBJ2-1, with D possibly matching TRBD1 (6 bases). The CDR3 spans 13 residues. Germline V lookup: CDR1 SGHRS, CDR2 YFSETQ. Trimming pared 3 bases from V and 5 bases from J, leaving 9 bases between. The CDR3 DNA reads TGCGCCAGCAGCTCACAGGGAGACAATGAGCAGTTCTTC. Its protein is CASSSQGDNEQFF. Full variable domain (rest looked up from reference TRBV5-1 and TRBJ2-1): KAGVTQTPRYLIKTRGQQVTLSCSPISGHRSVSWYQQTPGQGLQFLFEYFSETQRNKGNFPGRFSGRQFSNSRSEMNVSTLELGDSALYLCASSSQGDNEQFFGPGTRLTVL.

This clonotype was counted only a few times. The chain employs TRBV11-2 and TRBJ2-5, with a tentative D call TRBD2 (5 bases). The CDR3 has 11 amino acids. V was shortened by 8 bases and J by 7 bases, with 11 bases between the two germline ends. Germline lookup yields CDR1 SGHAT and CDR2 FQNNGV. The DNA for the CDR3 is TGTGCCAGCGCGGCCGGAGGGACCCAGTACTTC. This codes for CASAAGGTQYF.

This clonotype came up many times. The rearrangement links TRBV5-5 to TRBJ2-5; D possibly corresponds to TRBD1 (7 bases). V lost 4 bases, J lost 2 bases, and 12 bases lay in between. This CDR3 spans 14 amino acids. Germline V gene data show CDR1 as SGHKS and CDR2 as YYEKEE (reference sequence). The CDR3 here is CASSQAGQQETQYF. CDR3 sequence (DNA): TGTGCCAGCAGCCAGGCGGGACAGCAAGAGACCCAGTACTTC.

This clonotype turned up a few times. The chain has TRBV10-2 and TRBJ2-3; TRBD1 aligns across 7 bases. Per the germline V gene, CDR1 is WSHSY and CDR2 is SAAADI. The CDR3 has 14 amino acids. V lost 7 bases, J lost 2 bases, and 6 bases stayed unmatched. The CDR3 is CASIKQGVTDTQYF. The CDR3 bases are TGCGCCAGCATAAAGCAGGGGGTCACAGATACGCAGTATTTT.

The chain uses TRBV28 and TRBJ2-7; 7 bases align to TRBD1. Looked up from germline, CDR1 is MDHEN and CDR2 is SYDVKM. Trimming removed 4 bases from V and 1 base from J; junction bases left unmatched: 7. The CDR3 sequence is 15 residues long. CDR3 in amino acids: CASSSRQGWSYEQYF. The CDR3 DNA reads as TGTGCCAGCAGTTCCCGACAGGGATGGTCCTACGAGCAGTACTTC.

The V call is TRBV6-2 or TRBV6-3, the J call TRBJ2-1, with D possibly TRBD2 on 6 matching bases. Trimming cost V 2 bases and J 3 bases, with 29 bases left between them. From germline, CDR1 is MNHEY and CDR2 SVGEGT. The CDR3 sequence is 21 residues long. CDR3 residues: CASSYIEGLSSGGRHYNEQFF. CDR3 coding DNA: TGTGCCAGCAGTTACATCGAGGGGTTATCTAGTGGGGGGAGACACTACAATGAGCAGTTCTTC.

This clonotype has just a few counts. The chain uses TRBV7-2 and TRBJ2-1, with 10 bases matching TRBD2. The length of the CDR3 is 16 residues. Germline trimming cut 6 bases from V and 7 bases from J; bases unmatched to any gene: 12. CDR1 and CDR2 from the germline V gene are SGHTA and FQGNSA. The CDR3 sequence: CASRPIAGGGYNEQFF. In nucleotides, the CDR3 is TGTGCCAGCAGACCTATAGCGGGGGGAGGGTATAATGAGCAGTTCTTC. Using reference TRBV7-2 and TRBJ2-1 for the parts outside the CDR3, the full variable domain is GAGVSQSPSNKVTEKGKDVELRCDPISGHTALYWYRQSLGQGLEFLIYFQGNSAPDKSGLPSDRFSAERTGGSVSTLTIQRTQQEDSAVYLCASRPIAGGGYNEQFFGPGTRLTVL.

This clonotype has more than one count but fewer than ten. The chain links TRBV4-3 to TRBJ2-7, with a possible D match to TRBD2 (6 bases). This CDR3 is built from 15 residues. Looked up from germline, CDR1 is LGHNA and CDR2 is YSLEER. V gave up 0 bases and J gave up 3 bases, with 12 bases separating them. In nucleotides, the CDR3 is TGCGCCAGCAGCCAAGATCTCGGAGGGGTCTACGAGCAGTACTTC. As protein: CASSQDLGGVYEQYF.

The V call is TRBV20-1, the J call TRBJ1-1; perhaps TRBD1 as D (5 bases). This CDR3 is 13 amino acids long. Germline CDR1 and CDR2: DFQATT and SNEGSKA (reference sequence). The ends were cut back, 6 bases at V and 5 bases at J, with 16 bases in the middle. The CDR3 is CSAPEGRRTEAFF. CDR3 DNA sequence: TGCAGTGCCCCCGAGGGGAGGAGGACTGAAGCTTTCTTT.

This clonotype has only a few counts. V is TRBV10-3 and J is TRBJ2-7; no clear D. The V gene's germline CDR1 is ENHRY and CDR2 SYGVKD. CDR3 length: 12 residues. V gave up 5 bases and J gave up 2 bases, with 7 bases separating them. In DNA form, the CDR3 reads TGTGCCATCAGTTACGACCCCTACGAGCAGTACTTC. Protein product: CAISYDPYEQYF.

This clonotype was detected a few times. The chain has TRBV28 and TRBJ1-6; 7 nucleotides match TRBD1. V trimming: 6 bases; J trimming: 11 bases; junction bases outside the gene matches: 10. Germline V CDR1 and CDR2: MDHEN, SYDVKM. The CDR3 contains 14 residues. The DNA of the CDR3 is TGTGCCAGCAGCCTATCGGGGACAGTTGCACCCCTCCACTTT. This sequence encodes CASSLSGTVAPLHF.

The chain links TRBV7-6 to TRBJ2-5; D unclear. CDR1 is SGHVS and CDR2 is FNYEAQ in the germline V gene. Trimming removed 1 base from V and 2 bases from J, with 8 bases in between. The length of the CDR3 is 14 residues. The CDR3 loop is CASSLGLLQETQYF. In DNA form, the CDR3 reads TGTGCCAGCAGCTTAGGCCTACTGCAAGAGACCCAGTACTTC.

Ten or more counts support this clonotype. The V gene is TRBV6-2 or TRBV6-3, the J gene TRBJ2-6; 10 bases fit TRBD2. Looked up from germline, CDR1 is MNHEY and CDR2 is SVGEGT. CDR3 length equals 19 residues. V trimming: 0 bases; J trimming: 2 bases; junction bases outside the gene matches: 7. The CDR3 bases are TGTGCCAGCAGTTACTCGACGGCTAGCGGGAGTACTGGGGCCAACGTCCTGACTTTC. It is translated as CASSYSTASGSTGANVLTF.

This clonotype appeared a few times. The chain uses TRBV4-3 and TRBJ1-3; D ambiguous. V was cut by 2 bases and J by 5 bases, with 10 bases left in between. Germline V lookup: CDR1 LGHNA, CDR2 YSLEER. CDR3 length equals 14 residues. CDR3 region: CASSQHQDRNTIYF. The CDR3 nucleotides read TGCGCCAGCAGCCAACATCAGGACCGAAACACCATATATTTT.

This clonotype has only a few counts. This sequence joins TRBV20-1 and TRBJ2-1, with 7 positions matching TRBD2. The CDR3 consists of 13 residues. The germline gives CDR1 DFQATT, CDR2 SNEGSKA (reference sequence). V was clipped by 6 bases and J by 1 base; unmatched bases: 3. The CDR3, as DNA: TGCAGTGCCACCGGGGGGTCCTACAATGAGCAGTTCTTC. Its translation is CSATGGSYNEQFF.

V is TRBV12-3 or TRBV12-4 and J is TRBJ2-2; D might be TRBD1 or TRBD2, each matching 5 bases. The germline V and J ends were trimmed by 6 bases and 0 bases, with 11 bases remaining between them. The CDR3 sequence is 15 residues long. This CDR3 is CASSLEGPNTGELFF. The CDR3 DNA follows: TGTGCCAGCAGCCTAGAGGGGCCGAACACCGGGGAGCTGTTTTTT.

The J gene is TRBJ1-4, the V gene TRBV5-1, with TRBD1 matching over 9 bases. The V segment lost 1 base and the J segment 9 bases; nucleotides outside the gene matches: 10. This CDR3 contains 16 residues. In germline, CDR1 is SGHRS, CDR2 YFSETQ. The CDR3 DNA sequence: TGCGCCAGCAGCTTGAACTCCGGGACAGGGCCCAAAAAACTGTTTTTT. Its translation: CASSLNSGTGPKKLFF.